Following are 16 T cell receptor beta chains from one sample sequenced in a study of siplizumab effects on memory and regulatory T cells. The table came from immunoSEQ multiplex PCR; TCRdb's copy has only in-frame clones and leaves some out. The profile shows approximately 100,000 clones, approximately 94% of them singletons. Source material: Tregs sorted from blood. These receptors were collected from a human donor in good health.

The chain recombines TRBV6-6 with TRBJ2-1; D possibly matches TRBD1 or TRBD2 (5 bases each). CDR1 is MNHNY, CDR2 SVGAGI, per germline (reference sequence). The CDR3 totals 13 residues. The V end was cut by 2 bases, the J end by 9 bases, with 11 bases between. CDR3: CASSYRVGGEQFF. DNA of the CDR3: TGTGCCAGCAGTTACAGGGTTGGGGGTGAGCAGTTCTTC.

The CDR3: CASSIQGSGELFF. In DNA form, the CDR3 reads TGTGCCAGTAGTATACAGGGATCCGGGGAGCTGTTTTTT. The J gene is TRBJ2-2, the V gene TRBV19; weak D call: TRBD1 (5 bases). This CDR3 spans 13 amino acids. Deletions cut 2 bases from V and 6 bases from J, with 7 bases between. Looked up from germline, CDR1 is LNHDA and CDR2 is SQIVND (reference sequence).

This clone was detected only once. The rearrangement uses TRBV28 and TRBJ2-5; 10 bases fit TRBD1. The end of the DNA is better explained by TRBJ2-7, so the J call may be wrong. The germline V gene encodes CDR1 MDHEN and CDR2 SYDVKM. CDR3 length: 13 amino acids. The CDR3 spells CASRTGTGDEQYF. The CDR3 DNA is TGTGCCAGCAGAACCGGGACAGGGGACGAGCAGTACTTC.

CDR3 residues: CASSLMNTGELFF. As DNA, the CDR3 is TGTGCCAGCAGCTTGATGAACACCGGGGAGCTGTTTTTT. This rearrangement joins TRBV7-7 to TRBJ2-2; D is unresolved. CDR3 length: 13 residues. Germline V gene sequence: CDR1 SSHAT, CDR2 FNYEAQ (reference sequence). The V and J ends lost 3 bases and 1 base respectively, with 3 bases between them.

The chain is built from TRBV7-9 and TRBJ2-6; no clear D gene. V dropped 5 bases and J dropped 0 bases, with 5 bases sitting between them. CDR3 length: 14 residues. Germline lookup yields CDR1 SEHNR and CDR2 FQNEAQ (reference sequence). The CDR3 is CASSTYSGANVLTF. In DNA, the CDR3 is TGTGCCAGCAGCACCTACTCTGGGGCCAACGTCCTGACTTTC.

This chain connects TRBV21-1 to TRBJ2-7; TRBD1, the D gene given by the table, was not confirmed from the DNA. TRBV21-1 is noted as a pseudogene. The CDR3 loop spans 16 amino acids. The CDR3 sequence: CASSKGDSQDSYEQYF. The CDR3 region has the DNA TGTGCCAGCAGCAAAGGGGACAGCCAGGACTCCTACGAGCAGTACTTC.

The chain recombines TRBV5-4 with TRBJ2-7; possible D gene TRBD1, 6 bases. The ends were cut back, 3 bases at V and 0 bases at J, with 13 bases in the middle. CDR1 and CDR2 (germline): SGHNT, YYREEE (reference sequence). This CDR3 has 15 amino acids. The CDR3 nucleotides are TGTGCCAGCAGCTCGCAAGGGGGTAGCTCCTACGAGCAGTACTTC. This gives the protein CASSSQGGSSYEQYF.

This clone was counted a single time. The chain combines TRBV13 with TRBJ2-6; D is ambiguous. The ends were cut back, 3 bases at V and 4 bases at J, with 13 bases in the middle. CDR3 length equals 16 residues. The germline V gene has CDR1 PRHDT and CDR2 FYEKMQ (reference sequence). CDR3 loop: CASSFRTNSGANVLTF. The CDR3 DNA follows: TGTGCCAGCAGCTTTCGGACCAATTCCGGGGCCAACGTCCTGACTTTC.

This chain uses TRBV7-2 with TRBJ1-3, with TRBD1 as a possible D gene (6 bases). CDR1 SGHTA and CDR2 FQGNSA come from the germline V gene. This CDR3 has 14 amino acids. Trimming stripped 3 bases from V and 5 bases from J, with 11 bases between. The CDR3 DNA sequence: TGTGCCAGCAGCTTCCGGGACACAAGAAACACCATATATTTT. Amino acids: CASSFRDTRNTIYF.

The chain recombines TRBV9 with TRBJ2-1; 9 nucleotides agree with TRBD2. The CDR3 is 16 amino acids. Per the germline V gene, CDR1 is SGDLS and CDR2 is YYNGEE. With V trimmed by 4 bases and J by 8 bases, 13 bases remained unmatched. CDR3: CASSSQTGGRVYEQFF. CDR3 nucleotide sequence: TGTGCCAGCAGCTCCCAAACAGGCGGGAGGGTGTATGAGCAGTTCTTC.

This chain uses TRBV9 with TRBJ1-3; no reliable D call. This CDR3 has 15 amino acids. The germline CDR1 and CDR2 sequences are SGDLS and YYNGEE. Trimming took off 0 bases at V and 4 bases at J, with 11 bases between the two ends. The CDR3 is CASSVEVTPGNTIYF. CDR3 DNA sequence: TGTGCCAGCAGCGTAGAGGTTACACCAGGAAACACCATATATTTT.

This chain connects TRBV14 to TRBJ2-7; D not resolved. Germline CDR1 SGHDN, CDR2 FVKESK. The CDR3 contains 17 residues. Between the trimmed V and J ends, which lost 1 base and 2 bases, there was a span of 18 bases. The CDR3 DNA reads as TGTGCCAGCAGCCAAGTAGGGTATGGCAGGAGAACCTACGAGCAGTACTTC. Its protein is CASSQVGYGRRTYEQYF.

This sequence joins TRBV20-1 and TRBJ2-5; D remains ambiguous. Germline CDR1 and CDR2: DFQATT and SNEGSKA (reference sequence). Deletions cut 4 bases from V and 4 bases from J, with 7 bases between. The CDR3 consists of 11 residues. The chain's CDR3 is CSAMGLETQYF. CDR3 nucleotide sequence: TGCAGTGCTATGGGGTTAGAGACCCAGTACTTC.

The chain employs TRBV28 and TRBJ1-3; 7 bases align to TRBD1. Per the germline V gene, CDR1 is MDHEN and CDR2 is SYDVKM. V dropped 7 bases and J dropped 0; count of bases not matched to a gene: 3. The length of the CDR3 is 14 residues. CDR3 amino acids: CASKSGGSGNTIYF. CDR3 nucleotides: TGTGCCAGCAAGTCAGGGGGCTCTGGAAACACCATATATTTT. The complete variable domain, with remaining parts taken from reference TRBV28 and TRBJ1-3, reads DVKVTQSSRYLVKRTGEKVFLECVQDMDHENMFWYRQDPGLGLRLIYFSYDVKMKEKGDIPEGYSVSREKKERFSLILESASTNQTSMYLCASKSGGSGNTIYFGEGSWLTVV.

The chain combines TRBV29-1 with TRBJ2-7; a possible D gene is TRBD2 (5 bases). The germline V gene has CDR1 SQVTM and CDR2 ANQGSEA. Trimming removed 4 bases at V and 6 bases at J, with 16 bases between. The CDR3 covers 13 residues. CDR3 region: CSVVPQGLGEQYF. The CDR3 DNA sequence: TGCAGCGTTGTCCCACAAGGACTTGGCGAGCAGTACTTC.

This clone was seen a single time. This chain joins TRBV25-1 and TRBJ2-7; D might be TRBD1 (6 bases). Per germline, CDR1 MGHDK and CDR2 SYGVNS. The length of the CDR3 is 13 residues. V dropped 7 bases and J dropped 1 base, with 11 bases sitting between them. The CDR3 nucleotides are TGTGCCAGCAACCCCGGGACATCCTACGAGCAGTACTTC. Its protein product is CASNPGTSYEQYF.